This T cell receptor (beta chain) was observed in a study of T-cell memory formation after mild COVID-19. Background on the study: TCR clusters showed largely donor specificity.

MiXCR was run by TCRdb on the 5' RACE reads, yielding one entry per CDR3 protein. The table lists approximately 400,000 distinct CDR3 sequences, 20% to 25% of them singletons. Findings of the study overall: Researchers report contracting CD4+ clones mostly in CM and EM, with CD8+ clones in EMRA. The appearance of some responding clones in pre-infection memory suggested that cross-reactive memory joined. Whether second-wave clones peaking at day 37 were SARS-CoV-2 specific went unconfirmed.

This clonotype was counted at least ten times. What it binds is unknown. This clonotype originated in an adult woman who had mild COVID-19 (a few samples of this study predate the infection). Cell type and time point are not known. Source material: PBMCs or a T cell subset sorted from them (not recorded which).

Here the CDR3 reads CASSSQQGARSEKLFF. The CDR3 bases are TGTGCCAGCAGCTCGCAACAGGGGGCGCGCAGTGAAAAACTGTTTTTT. The V call is TRBV7-2, the J call TRBJ1-4; 9 nucleotides align to TRBD1. Germline V gene sequence: CDR1 SGHTA, CDR2 FQGNSA. The CDR3 loop spans 16 amino acids. The V gene end was trimmed by 4 bases and the J gene end by 7 bases; junction bases not matched to a gene: 10.